This T cell receptor (beta chain) was sequenced in a study of T cell responses to AZD1222 COVID-19 vaccine. Per the germline V gene, CDR1 is MNHEY and CDR2 is SVGEGT. With V trimmed by 4 bases and J by 1 base, 0 bases remained unmatched. CDR3 length: 15 amino acids. This clone came up many times. The method was immunoSEQ multiplex PCR; TCRdb's version includes in-frame clones alone and lacks a portion of them. The sample holds over 150,000 clones, about nine tenths seen once. Material: peripheral blood, obtained on day 0 of AZD1222 vaccination. This TCR was recovered from an adult in good health. This rearrangement joins TRBV6-2 or TRBV6-3 to TRBJ2-1; 11 nucleotides align to TRBD2. The CDR3 DNA is TGTGCCAGCAGTTCTAGCGGGGGGTCCTACAATGAGCAGTTCTTC. It encodes CASSSSGGSYNEQFF.